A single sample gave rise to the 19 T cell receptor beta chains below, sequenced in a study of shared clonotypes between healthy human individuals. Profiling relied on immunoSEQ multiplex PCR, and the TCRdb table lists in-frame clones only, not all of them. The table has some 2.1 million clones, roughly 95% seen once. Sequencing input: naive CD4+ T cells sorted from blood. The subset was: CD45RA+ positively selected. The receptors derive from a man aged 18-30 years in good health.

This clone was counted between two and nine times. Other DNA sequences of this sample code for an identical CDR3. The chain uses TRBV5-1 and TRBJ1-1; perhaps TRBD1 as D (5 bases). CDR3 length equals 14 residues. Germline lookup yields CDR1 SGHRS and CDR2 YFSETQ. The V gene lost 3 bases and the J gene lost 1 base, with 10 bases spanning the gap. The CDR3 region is CASSSGTGNTEAFF. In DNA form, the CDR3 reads TGCGCCAGCAGCTCCGGGACTGGGAACACTGAAGCTTTCTTT.

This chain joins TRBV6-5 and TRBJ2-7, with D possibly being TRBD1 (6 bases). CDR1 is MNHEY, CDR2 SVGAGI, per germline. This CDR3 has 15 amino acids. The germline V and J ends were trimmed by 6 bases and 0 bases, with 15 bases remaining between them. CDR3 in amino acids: CASRPDSLGSYEQYF. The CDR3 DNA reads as TGTGCCAGCAGACCGGACAGCCTTGGCTCCTACGAGCAGTACTTC.

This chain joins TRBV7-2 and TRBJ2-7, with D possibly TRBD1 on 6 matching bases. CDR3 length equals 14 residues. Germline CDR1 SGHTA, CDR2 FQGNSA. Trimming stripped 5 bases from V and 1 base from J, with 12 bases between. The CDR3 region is CASSPRTASYEQYF. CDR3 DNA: TGTGCCAGCAGCCCTAGGACAGCGTCCTACGAGCAGTACTTC.

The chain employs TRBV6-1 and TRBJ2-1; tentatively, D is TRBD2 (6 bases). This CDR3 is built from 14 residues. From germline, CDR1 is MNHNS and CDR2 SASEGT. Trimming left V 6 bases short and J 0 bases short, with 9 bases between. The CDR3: CASRGGVSYNEQFF. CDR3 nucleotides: TGTGCCAGCAGGGGGGGAGTCTCCTACAATGAGCAGTTCTTC.

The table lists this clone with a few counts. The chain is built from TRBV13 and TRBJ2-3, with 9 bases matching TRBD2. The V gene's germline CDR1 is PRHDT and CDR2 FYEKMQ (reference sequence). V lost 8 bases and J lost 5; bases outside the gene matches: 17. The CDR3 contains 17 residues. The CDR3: CASEGSAGGTSGDTQYF. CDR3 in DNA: TGTGCCAGCGAGGGTTCAGCGGGAGGTACTTCAGGAGATACGCAGTATTTT.

This chain's CDR3 is CASSSELGTVAFF. CDR3 nucleotide sequence: TGTGCCAGCAGCTCCGAATTGGGGACGGTAGCTTTCTTT. V is TRBV11-2 and J is TRBJ1-1; possibly TRBD1 for D (5 bases). Germline CDR1 is SGHAT and CDR2 is FQNNGV. Trimming pared 4 bases from V and 10 bases from J, leaving 16 bases between. The CDR3 length is 13 residues.

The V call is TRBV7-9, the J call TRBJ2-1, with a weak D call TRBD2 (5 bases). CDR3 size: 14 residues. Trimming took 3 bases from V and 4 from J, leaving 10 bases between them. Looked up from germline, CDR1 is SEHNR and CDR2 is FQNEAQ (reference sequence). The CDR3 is CASSLRGPYNEQFF. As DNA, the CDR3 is TGTGCCAGCAGCTTGAGAGGGCCGTACAATGAGCAGTTCTTC.

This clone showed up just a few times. CDR3 in DNA: TGCGCCAGCAGCTTGGTCCTCACCGGGGGCACAGATACGCAGTATTTT. Protein product: CASSLVLTGGTDTQYF. The gene calls are TRBV5-1 and TRBJ2-3, with a weak D call TRBD2 (5 bases). The CDR3 runs to 16 residues. CDR1 is SGHRS and CDR2 is YFSETQ in the germline V gene. V dropped 0 bases and J dropped 1 base, with 12 bases sitting between them.

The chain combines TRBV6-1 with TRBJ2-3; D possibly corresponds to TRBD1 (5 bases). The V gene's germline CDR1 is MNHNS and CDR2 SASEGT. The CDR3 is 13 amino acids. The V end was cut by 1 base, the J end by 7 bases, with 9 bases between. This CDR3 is CASSEGQLNTQYF. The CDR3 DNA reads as TGTGCCAGCAGTGAAGGACAGCTTAATACGCAGTATTTT.

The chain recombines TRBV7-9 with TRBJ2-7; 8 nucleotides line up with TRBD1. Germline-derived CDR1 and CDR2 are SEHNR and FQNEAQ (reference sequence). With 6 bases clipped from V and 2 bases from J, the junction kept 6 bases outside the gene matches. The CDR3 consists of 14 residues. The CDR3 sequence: CASRGQGRTYEQYF. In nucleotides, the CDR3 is TGTGCCAGCAGAGGACAGGGCCGAACCTACGAGCAGTACTTC.

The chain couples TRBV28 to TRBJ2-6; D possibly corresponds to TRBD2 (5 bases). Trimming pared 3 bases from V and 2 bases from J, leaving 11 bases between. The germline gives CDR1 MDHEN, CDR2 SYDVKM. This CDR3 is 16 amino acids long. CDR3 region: CASSLTPGAGANVLTF. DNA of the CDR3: TGTGCCAGCAGTTTGACCCCCGGGGCTGGGGCCAACGTCCTGACTTTC.

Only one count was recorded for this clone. The CDR3 DNA is TGTGCCTGGAGCGCAGATACAAGAGATACGCAGTATTTT. This encodes CAWSADTRDTQYF. The rearrangement links TRBV30 to TRBJ2-3; no definite D call. Germline V gives CDR1 GTSNPN, CDR2 SVGIG (reference sequence). The CDR3 is 13 residues long. Trimming stripped 3 bases from V and 5 bases from J, with 12 bases between.

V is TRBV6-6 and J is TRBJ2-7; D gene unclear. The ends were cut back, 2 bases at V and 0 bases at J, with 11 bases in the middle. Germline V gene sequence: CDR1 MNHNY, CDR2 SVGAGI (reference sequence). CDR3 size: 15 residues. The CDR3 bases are TGTGCCAGCAGTTACCCCAGCAGGATCTCCTACGAGCAGTACTTC. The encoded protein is CASSYPSRISYEQYF.

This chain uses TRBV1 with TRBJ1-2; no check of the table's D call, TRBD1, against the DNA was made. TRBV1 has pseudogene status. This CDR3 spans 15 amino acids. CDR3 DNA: TGCACCAGCATCCGGGACAGGGGCGGGAGCTATGGCTACACCTTC. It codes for CTSIRDRGGSYGYTF.

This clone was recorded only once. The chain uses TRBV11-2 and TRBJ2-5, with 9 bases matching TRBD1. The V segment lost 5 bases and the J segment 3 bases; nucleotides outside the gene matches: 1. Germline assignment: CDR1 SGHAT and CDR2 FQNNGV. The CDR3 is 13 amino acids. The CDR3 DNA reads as TGTGCCAGCAGCCGGGACAGGGAAGAGACCCAGTACTTC. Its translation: CASSRDREETQYF. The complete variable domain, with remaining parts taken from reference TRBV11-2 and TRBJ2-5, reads EAGVAQSPRYKIIEKRQSVAFWCNPISGHATLYWYQQILGQGPKLLIQFQNNGVVDDSQLPKDRFSAERLKGVDSTLKIQPAKLEDSAVYLCASSRDREETQYFGPGTRLLVL.

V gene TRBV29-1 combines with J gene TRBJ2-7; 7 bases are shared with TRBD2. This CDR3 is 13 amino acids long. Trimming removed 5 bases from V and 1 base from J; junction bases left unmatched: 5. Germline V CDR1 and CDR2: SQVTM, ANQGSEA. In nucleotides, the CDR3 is TGCAGCGTTCTGAAGGGAGGGTCCTACGAGCAGTACTTC. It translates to CSVLKGGSYEQYF.

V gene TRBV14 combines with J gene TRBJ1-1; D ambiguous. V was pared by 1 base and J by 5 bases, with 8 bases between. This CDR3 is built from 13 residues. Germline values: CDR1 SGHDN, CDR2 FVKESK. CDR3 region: CASSQGLGTEAFF. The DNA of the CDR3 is TGTGCCAGCAGCCAAGGTCTAGGGACTGAAGCTTTCTTT.

CDR3 protein: CASSTDRAGYTF. In DNA form, the CDR3 reads TGTGCCAGTAGTACCGACAGGGCCGGCTACACCTTC. V and J are TRBV19 and TRBJ1-2; 7 bases map to TRBD1. J was trimmed by 8 bases and V by 4 bases; bases with no gene match: 4. The length of the CDR3 is 12 residues. Germline V gene data show CDR1 as LNHDA and CDR2 as SQIVND (reference sequence).

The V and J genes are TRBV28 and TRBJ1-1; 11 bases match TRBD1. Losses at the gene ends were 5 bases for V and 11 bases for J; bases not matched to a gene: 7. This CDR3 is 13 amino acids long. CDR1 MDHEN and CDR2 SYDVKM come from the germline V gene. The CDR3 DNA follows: TGTGCCAGCAGTCCCCGGACAGGGGGCCCGGCTTTCTTT. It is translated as CASSPRTGGPAFF.